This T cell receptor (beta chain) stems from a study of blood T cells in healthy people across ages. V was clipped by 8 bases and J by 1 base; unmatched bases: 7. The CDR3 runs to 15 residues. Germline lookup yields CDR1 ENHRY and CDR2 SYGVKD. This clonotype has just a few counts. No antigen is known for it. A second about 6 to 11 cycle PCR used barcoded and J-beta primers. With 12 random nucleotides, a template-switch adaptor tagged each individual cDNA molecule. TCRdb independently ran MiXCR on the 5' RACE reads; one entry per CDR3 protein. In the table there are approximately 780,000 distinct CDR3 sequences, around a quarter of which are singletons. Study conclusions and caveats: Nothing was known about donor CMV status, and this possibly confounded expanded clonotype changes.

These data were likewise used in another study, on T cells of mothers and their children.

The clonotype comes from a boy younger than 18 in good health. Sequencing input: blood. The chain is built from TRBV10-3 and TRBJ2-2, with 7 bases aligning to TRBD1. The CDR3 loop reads CAIRPGGMNTGELFF. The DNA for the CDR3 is TGTGCCATCCGTCCAGGGGGAATGAACACCGGGGAGCTGTTTTTT.